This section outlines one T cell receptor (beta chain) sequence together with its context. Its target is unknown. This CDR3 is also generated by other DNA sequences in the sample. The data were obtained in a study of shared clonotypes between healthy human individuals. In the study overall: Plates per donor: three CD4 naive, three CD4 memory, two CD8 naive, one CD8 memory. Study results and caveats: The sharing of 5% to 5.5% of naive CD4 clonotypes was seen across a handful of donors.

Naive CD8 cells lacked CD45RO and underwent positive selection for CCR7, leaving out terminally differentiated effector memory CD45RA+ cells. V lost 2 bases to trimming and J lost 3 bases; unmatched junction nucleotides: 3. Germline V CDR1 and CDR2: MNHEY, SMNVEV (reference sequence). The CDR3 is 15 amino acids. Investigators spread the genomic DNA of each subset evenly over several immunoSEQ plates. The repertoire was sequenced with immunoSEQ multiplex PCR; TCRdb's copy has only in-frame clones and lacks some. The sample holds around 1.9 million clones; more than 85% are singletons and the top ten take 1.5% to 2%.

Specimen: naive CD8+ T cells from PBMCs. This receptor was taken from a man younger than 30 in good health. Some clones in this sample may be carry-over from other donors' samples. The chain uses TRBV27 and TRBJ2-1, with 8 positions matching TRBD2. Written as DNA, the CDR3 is TGTGCCAGCAGTTTAGCGGGAGGTTACTACAATGAGCAGTTCTTC. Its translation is CASSLAGGYYNEQFF.